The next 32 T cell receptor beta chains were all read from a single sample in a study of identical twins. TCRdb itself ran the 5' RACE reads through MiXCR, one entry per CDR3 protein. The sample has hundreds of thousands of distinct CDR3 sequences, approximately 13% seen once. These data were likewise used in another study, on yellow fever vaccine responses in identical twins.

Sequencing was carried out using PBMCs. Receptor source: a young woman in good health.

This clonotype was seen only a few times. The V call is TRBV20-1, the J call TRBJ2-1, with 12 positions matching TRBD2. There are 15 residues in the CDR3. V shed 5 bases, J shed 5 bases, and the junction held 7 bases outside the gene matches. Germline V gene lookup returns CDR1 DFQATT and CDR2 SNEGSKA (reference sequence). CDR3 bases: TGCAGTGCTGCCACTAGCGGGGGGATTCACAATGAGCAGTTCTTC. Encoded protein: CSAATSGGIHNEQFF.

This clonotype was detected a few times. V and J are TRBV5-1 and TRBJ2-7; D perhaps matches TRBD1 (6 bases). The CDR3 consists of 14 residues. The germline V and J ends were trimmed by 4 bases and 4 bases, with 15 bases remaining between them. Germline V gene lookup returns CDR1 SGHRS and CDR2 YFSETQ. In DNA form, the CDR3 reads TGCGCCAGCAGCCCGGGACACGTTTTTTACGAGCAGTACTTC. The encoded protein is CASSPGHVFYEQYF.

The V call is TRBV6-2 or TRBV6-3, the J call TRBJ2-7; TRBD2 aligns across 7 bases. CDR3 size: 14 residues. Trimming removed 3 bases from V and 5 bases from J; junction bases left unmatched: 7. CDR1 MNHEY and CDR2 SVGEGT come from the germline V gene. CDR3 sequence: CASSYASGLNEQYF. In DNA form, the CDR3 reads TGTGCCAGCAGTTATGCTAGCGGCTTAAACGAGCAGTACTTC.

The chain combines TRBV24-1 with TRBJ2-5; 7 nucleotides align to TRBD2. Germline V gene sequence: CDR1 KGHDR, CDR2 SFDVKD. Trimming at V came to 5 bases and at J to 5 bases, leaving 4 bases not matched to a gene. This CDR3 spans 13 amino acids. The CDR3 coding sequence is TGTGCCACCAGTGTCCCCGGGGGGGAGACCCAGTACTTC. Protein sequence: CATSVPGGETQYF.

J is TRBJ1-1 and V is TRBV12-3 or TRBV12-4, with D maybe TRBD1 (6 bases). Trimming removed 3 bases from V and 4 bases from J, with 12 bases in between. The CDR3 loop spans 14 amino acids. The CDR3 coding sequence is TGTGCCAGCAGTTTTGGGGAAGGGGGCACTGAAGCTTTCTTT. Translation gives CASSFGEGGTEAFF.

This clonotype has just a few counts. Here the CDR3 DNA reads TGCGCCAGCAGCTTCAGTGTAGCGGGAGATCTTTACGAGCAGTACTTC. Its translation is CASSFSVAGDLYEQYF. This rearrangement joins TRBV4-1 to TRBJ2-7; 9 bases agree with TRBD2. The CDR3 covers 16 residues. Per the germline V gene, CDR1 is MGHRA and CDR2 is YSYEKL. V lost 5 bases and J lost 4; bases outside the gene matches: 12.

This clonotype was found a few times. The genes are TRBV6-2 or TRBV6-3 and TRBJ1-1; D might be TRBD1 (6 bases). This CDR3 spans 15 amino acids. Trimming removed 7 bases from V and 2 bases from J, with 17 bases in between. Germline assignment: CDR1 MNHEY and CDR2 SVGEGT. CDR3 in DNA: TGTGCCAGCACCCGCCTTGGGGGCACAAACACTGAAGCTTTCTTT. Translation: CASTRLGGTNTEAFF.

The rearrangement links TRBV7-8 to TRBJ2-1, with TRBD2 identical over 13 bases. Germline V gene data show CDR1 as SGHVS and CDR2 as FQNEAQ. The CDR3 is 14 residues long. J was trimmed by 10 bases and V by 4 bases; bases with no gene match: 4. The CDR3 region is CASSSPTSGREQFF. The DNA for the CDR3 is TGTGCCAGCAGCTCCCCGACTAGCGGGAGGGAGCAGTTCTTC. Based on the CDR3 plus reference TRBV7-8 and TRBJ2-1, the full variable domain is GAGVSQSPRYKVAKRGQDVALRCDPISGHVSLFWYQQALGQGPEFLTYFQNEAQLDKSGLPSDRFFAERPEGSVSTLKIQRTQQEDSAVYLCASSSPTSGREQFFGPGTRLTVL.

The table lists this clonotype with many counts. The CDR3 nucleotides read TGTGCCAGCAGTCCCGGTGGCACAGAGTCTAACTATGGCTACACCTTC. This gives the protein CASSPGGTESNYGYTF. The genes are TRBV7-9 and TRBJ1-2; D is unresolved. Deletions cut 6 bases from V and 0 bases from J, with 17 bases between. Germline CDR1 reads SEHNR; CDR2 reads FQNEAQ (reference sequence). The CDR3 runs to 16 residues.

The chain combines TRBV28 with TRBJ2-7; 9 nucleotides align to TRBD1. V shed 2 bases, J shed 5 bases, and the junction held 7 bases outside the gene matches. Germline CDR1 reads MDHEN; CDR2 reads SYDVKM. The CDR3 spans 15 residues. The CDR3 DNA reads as TGTGCCAGCAGTTTACCGGGACAGGGTAGTCACGAGCAGTACGTC. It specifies CASSLPGQGSHEQYV.

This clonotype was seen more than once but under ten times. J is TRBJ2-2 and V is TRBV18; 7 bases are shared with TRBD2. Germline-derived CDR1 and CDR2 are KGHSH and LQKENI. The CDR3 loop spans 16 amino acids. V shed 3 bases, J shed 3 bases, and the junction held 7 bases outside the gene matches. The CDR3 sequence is CASSPGGGVDTGELFF. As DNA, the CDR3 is TGTGCCAGCTCACCGGGCGGGGGTGTCGACACCGGGGAGCTGTTTTTT. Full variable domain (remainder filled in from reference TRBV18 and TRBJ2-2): NAGVMQNPRHLVRRRGQEARLRCSPMKGHSHVYWYRQLPEEGLKFMVYLQKENIIDESGMPKERFSAEFPKEGPSILRIQQVVRGDSAAYFCASSPGGGVDTGELFFGEGSRLTVL.

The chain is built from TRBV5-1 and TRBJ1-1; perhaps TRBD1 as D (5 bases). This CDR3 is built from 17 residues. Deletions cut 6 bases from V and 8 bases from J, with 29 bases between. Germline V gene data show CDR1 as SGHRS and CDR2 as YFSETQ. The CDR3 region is CASTLGRGRPELVEAFF. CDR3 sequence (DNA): TGCGCCAGCACCCTTGGGCGGGGCAGACCAGAACTAGTCGAAGCTTTCTTT.

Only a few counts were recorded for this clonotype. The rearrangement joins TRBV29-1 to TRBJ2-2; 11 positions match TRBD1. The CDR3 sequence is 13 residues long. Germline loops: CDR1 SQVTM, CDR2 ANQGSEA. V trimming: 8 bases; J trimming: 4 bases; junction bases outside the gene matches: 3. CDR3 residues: CSTGQGATGELFF. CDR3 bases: TGCAGCACTGGACAGGGGGCCACCGGGGAGCTGTTTTTT.

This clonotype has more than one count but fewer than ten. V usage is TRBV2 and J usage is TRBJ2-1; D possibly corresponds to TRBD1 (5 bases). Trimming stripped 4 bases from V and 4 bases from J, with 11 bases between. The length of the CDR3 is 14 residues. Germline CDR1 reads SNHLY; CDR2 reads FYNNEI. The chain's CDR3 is CASSGVGAYNEQFF. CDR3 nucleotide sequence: TGTGCCAGCAGTGGAGTAGGGGCATACAATGAGCAGTTCTTC.

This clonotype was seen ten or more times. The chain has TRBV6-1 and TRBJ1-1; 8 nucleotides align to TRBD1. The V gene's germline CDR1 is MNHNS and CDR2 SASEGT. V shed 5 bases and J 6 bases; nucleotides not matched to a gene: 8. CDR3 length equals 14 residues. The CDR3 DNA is TGTGCCAGCAGTACACAACAGGGGGTGGCTGAAGCTTTCTTT. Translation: CASSTQQGVAEAFF.

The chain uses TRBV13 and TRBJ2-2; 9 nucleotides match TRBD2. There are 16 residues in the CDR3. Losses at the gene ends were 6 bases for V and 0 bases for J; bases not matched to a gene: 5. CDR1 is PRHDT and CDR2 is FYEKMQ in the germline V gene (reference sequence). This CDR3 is CASSDSGGTNTGELFF. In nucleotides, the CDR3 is TGTGCCAGCAGTGATAGCGGGGGTACGAACACCGGGGAGCTGTTTTTT.

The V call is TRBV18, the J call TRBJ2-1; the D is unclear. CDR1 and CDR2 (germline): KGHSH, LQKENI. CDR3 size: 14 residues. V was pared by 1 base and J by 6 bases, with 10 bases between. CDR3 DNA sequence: TGTGCCAGCTCACCACAGGGTTTCTCCAATGAGCAGTTCTTC. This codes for CASSPQGFSNEQFF.

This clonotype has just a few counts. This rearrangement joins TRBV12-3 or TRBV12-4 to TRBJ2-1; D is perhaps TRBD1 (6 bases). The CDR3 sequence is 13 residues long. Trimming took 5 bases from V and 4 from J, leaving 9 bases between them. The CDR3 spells CASSTQGYNEQFF. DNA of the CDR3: TGTGCCAGCAGTACACAGGGATACAATGAGCAGTTCTTC.

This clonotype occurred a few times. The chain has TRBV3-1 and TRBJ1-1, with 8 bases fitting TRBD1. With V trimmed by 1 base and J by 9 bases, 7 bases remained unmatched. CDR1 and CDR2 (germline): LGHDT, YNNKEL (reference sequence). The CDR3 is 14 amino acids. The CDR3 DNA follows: TGTGCCAGCAGCCAAGCTTCCGGGACAGGTCAAGCTTTCTTT. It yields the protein CASSQASGTGQAFF.

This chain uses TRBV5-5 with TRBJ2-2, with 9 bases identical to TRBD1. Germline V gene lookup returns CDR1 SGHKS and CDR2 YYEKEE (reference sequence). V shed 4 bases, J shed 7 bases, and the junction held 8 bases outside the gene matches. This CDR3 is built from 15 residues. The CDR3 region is CASSIRTGVVGELFF. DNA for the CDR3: TGTGCCAGCAGCATCAGGACAGGGGTCGTCGGGGAGCTGTTTTTT.

The CDR3 sequence is CASSADRGKTYEAFF. DNA for the CDR3: TGTGCCAGCAGTGCGGACAGGGGAAAAACCTATGAAGCTTTCTTT. The rearrangement links TRBV6-1 to TRBJ1-1, with 9 bases that match TRBD1. The CDR3 sequence is 15 residues long. Trimming removed 4 bases from V and 7 bases from J; junction bases left unmatched: 10. Germline CDR1 and CDR2: MNHNS and SASEGT.

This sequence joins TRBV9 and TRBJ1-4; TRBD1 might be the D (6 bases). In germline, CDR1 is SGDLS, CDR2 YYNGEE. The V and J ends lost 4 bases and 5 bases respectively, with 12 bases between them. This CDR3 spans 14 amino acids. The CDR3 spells CASSPDSFNEKLFF. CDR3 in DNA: TGTGCCAGCAGCCCGGACAGCTTCAATGAAAAACTGTTTTTT.

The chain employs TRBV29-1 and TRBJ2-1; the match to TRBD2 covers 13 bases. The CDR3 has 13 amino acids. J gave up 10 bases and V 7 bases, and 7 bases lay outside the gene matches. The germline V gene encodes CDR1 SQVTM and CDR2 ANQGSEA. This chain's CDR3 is CSDKLAGGVEQFF. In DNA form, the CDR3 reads TGCAGCGATAAACTAGCGGGAGGGGTAGAGCAGTTCTTC.

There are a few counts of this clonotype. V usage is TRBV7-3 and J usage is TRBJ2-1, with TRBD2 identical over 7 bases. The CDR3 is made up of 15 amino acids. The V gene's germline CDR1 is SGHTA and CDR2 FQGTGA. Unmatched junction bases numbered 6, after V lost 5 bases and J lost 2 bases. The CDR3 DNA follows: TGTGCCAGCAGCCTCGGGACTATCGCCTACAATGAGCAGTTCTTC. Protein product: CASSLGTIAYNEQFF.

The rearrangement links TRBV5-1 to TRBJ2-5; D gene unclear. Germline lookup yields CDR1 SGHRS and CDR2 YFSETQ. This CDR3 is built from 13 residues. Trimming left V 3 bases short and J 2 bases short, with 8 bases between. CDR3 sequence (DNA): TGCGCCAGCAGCTGGGGTGGGCAAGAGACCCAGTACTTC. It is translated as CASSWGGQETQYF.

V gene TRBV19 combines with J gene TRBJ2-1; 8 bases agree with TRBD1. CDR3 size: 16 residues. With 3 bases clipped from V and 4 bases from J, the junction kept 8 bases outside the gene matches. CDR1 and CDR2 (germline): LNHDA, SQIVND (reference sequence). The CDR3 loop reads CASSINPDRGYNEQFF. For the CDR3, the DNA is TGTGCCAGTAGTATTAACCCCGACAGGGGTTACAATGAGCAGTTCTTC.

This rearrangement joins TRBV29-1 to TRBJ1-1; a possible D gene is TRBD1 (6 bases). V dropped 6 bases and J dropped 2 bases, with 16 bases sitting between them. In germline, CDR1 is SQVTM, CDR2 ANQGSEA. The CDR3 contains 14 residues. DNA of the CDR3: TGCAGCGTGTACCCCACAGGGAATAACACTGAAGCTTTCTTT. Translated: CSVYPTGNNTEAFF.

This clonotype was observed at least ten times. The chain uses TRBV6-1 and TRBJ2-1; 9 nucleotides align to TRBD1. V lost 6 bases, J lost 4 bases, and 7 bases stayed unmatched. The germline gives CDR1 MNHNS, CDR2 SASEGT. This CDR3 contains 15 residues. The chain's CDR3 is CASRRTGGAYNEQFF. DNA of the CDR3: TGTGCCAGCAGGAGAACAGGGGGCGCGTACAATGAGCAGTTCTTC.

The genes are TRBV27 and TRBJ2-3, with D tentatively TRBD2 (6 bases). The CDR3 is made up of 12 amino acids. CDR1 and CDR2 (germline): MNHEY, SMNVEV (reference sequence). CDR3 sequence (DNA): TGTGCAGCGGGCCGGGGGACAGATACGCAGTATTTT. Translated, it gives CAAGRGTDTQYF.

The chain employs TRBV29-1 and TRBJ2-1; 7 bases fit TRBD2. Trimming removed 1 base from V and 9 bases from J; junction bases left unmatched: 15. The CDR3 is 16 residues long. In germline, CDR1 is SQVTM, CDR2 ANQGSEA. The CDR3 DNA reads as TGCAGCGTTGAAGCCTCGGGGCTAGCGGAAATTCGTGAGCAGTTCTTC. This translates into CSVEASGLAEIREQFF.

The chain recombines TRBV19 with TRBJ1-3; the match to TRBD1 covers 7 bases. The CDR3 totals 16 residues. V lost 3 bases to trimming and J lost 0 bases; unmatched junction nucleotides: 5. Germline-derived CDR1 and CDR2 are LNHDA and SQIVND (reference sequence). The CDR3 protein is CASSMGQSGSGNTIYF. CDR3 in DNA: TGTGCCAGTAGTATGGGACAGTCGGGCTCTGGAAACACCATATATTTT.

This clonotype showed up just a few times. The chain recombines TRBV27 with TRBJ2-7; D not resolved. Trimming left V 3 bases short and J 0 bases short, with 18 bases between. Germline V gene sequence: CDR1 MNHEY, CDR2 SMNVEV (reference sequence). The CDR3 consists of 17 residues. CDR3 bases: TGTGCCAGCAGTTTGAGGAGTGGCACAACGAGCTCCTACGAGCAGTACTTC. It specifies CASSLRSGTTSSYEQYF.